A single sample gave rise to the 26 T cell receptor beta chains below, sequenced in a study of regulatory T cells in long-lasting Graves disease. Time point described: newly diagnosed GD, antithyroid drugs for less than 3 months. The TCR library used RNA extracted from PBMCs. To make TCR beta libraries, researchers used iRepertoire HTBI primers and Arm-PCR of CDR3 regions. From the multiplex PCR reads, TCRdb called clonotypes with MiXCR, one entry per CDR3 protein. The sample lists 380,000 or so distinct CDR3 sequences, about a sixth occurring once. The data also belong to a second study, concerning T cells in Graves' hyperthyroidism and ophthalmopathy.

Material: peripheral blood mononuclear cells (PBMCs), obtained at new diagnosis, from a patient treated with antithyroid drugs. Receptors were obtained from a woman in her late teens or twenties with Graves disease.

The sample holds a few counts of this clonotype. J is TRBJ2-2 and V is TRBV5-6; D is undetermined. Germline V gene lookup returns CDR1 SGHDT and CDR2 YYEEEE. The CDR3 is made up of 17 amino acids. V dropped 4 bases and J dropped 1 base, with 17 bases sitting between them. Here the CDR3 reads CASSPLLAEMNTGELFF. The DNA of the CDR3 is TGTGCCAGCAGCCCCCTATTGGCGGAGATGAACACCGGGGAGCTGTTTTTT.

This clonotype has just a few counts. The rearrangement uses TRBV2 and TRBJ1-5, with D perhaps matching TRBD1 (5 bases). The CDR3 consists of 13 residues. Germline CDR1 SNHLY, CDR2 FYNNEI. With 7 bases removed from V and 7 bases from J, the gap between germline ends came to 14 bases. The CDR3 DNA reads TGTGCCAGCACGGGGTGGGGGGACCAGCCCCAGCATTTT. Translation: CASTGWGDQPQHF.

This clonotype has ten or more counts. The V and J genes are TRBV3-1 and TRBJ1-1; D possibly corresponds to TRBD1 (5 bases). The CDR3 loop spans 16 amino acids. The V gene lost 3 bases and the J gene lost 1 base, with 15 bases spanning the gap. Germline CDR1 reads LGHDT; CDR2 reads YNNKEL (reference sequence). The CDR3 here is CASSHGLGRPNTEAFF. The CDR3 coding sequence is TGTGCCAGCAGCCACGGTCTGGGACGGCCGAACACTGAAGCTTTCTTT.

This clonotype has ten or more counts. The chain uses TRBV27 and TRBJ1-1; possibly TRBD1 for D (5 bases). CDR3 length: 12 amino acids. Trimming left V 8 bases short and J 0 bases short, with 7 bases between. Germline lookup yields CDR1 MNHEY and CDR2 SMNVEV (reference sequence). The CDR3: CASGDLNTEAFF. CDR3 coding DNA: TGTGCCAGCGGGGACTTGAACACTGAAGCTTTCTTT.

This clonotype was detected a few times. This sequence joins TRBV4-1 and TRBJ2-5; TRBD1 is a possible D gene (5 bases). CDR1 is MGHRA, CDR2 YSYEKL, per germline. CDR3 size: 17 residues. With 1 base removed from V and 2 bases from J, the gap between germline ends came to 17 bases. The CDR3 DNA sequence: TGCGCCAGCAGCCAAGTCCTGGCTCGGACAAAACAAGAGACCCAGTACTTC. It is translated as CASSQVLARTKQETQYF.

This clonotype was seen a handful of times. J is TRBJ2-1 and V is TRBV6-2 or TRBV6-3, with D unclear. Germline V CDR1 and CDR2: MNHEY, SVGEGT. Trimming took off 0 bases at V and 5 bases at J, with 14 bases between the two ends. The CDR3 is 16 amino acids. Written as DNA, the CDR3 is TGTGCCAGCAGTTACTCGTCCGCCGCCACCCACAATGAGCAGTTCTTC. Amino acids: CASSYSSAATHNEQFF.

In this sample, this clonotype turned up many times. The chain is built from TRBV19 and TRBJ1-2, with D hard to call. The V gene lost 7 bases and the J gene lost 6 bases, with 12 bases spanning the gap. This CDR3 is 12 amino acids long. Germline loops: CDR1 LNHDA, CDR2 SQIVND (reference sequence). CDR3 region: CASTWNRDGYTF. The CDR3 nucleotides read TGTGCCAGTACCTGGAACAGAGATGGCTACACCTTC.

Ten or more counts support this clonotype. This rearrangement joins TRBV5-1 to TRBJ1-5; 10 nucleotides match TRBD1. V shed 0 bases and J 6 bases; nucleotides not matched to a gene: 0. There are 14 residues in the CDR3. The germline V gene encodes CDR1 SGHRS and CDR2 YFSETQ. The CDR3 DNA reads TGCGCCAGCAGCTTGGGGACAGGGGGTCAGCCCCAGCATTTT. This translates into CASSLGTGGQPQHF.

The chain uses TRBV7-2 and TRBJ2-5; 14 bases agree with TRBD2. In germline, CDR1 is SGHTA, CDR2 FQGNSA. This CDR3 contains 21 residues. V trimming: 5 bases; J trimming: 3 bases; junction bases outside the gene matches: 20. Written as DNA, the CDR3 is TGTGCCAGCAGCCCCCCCTTGAGGCTCGGGACTAGCGGGAGCAGAAAAGAGACCCAGTACTTC. It yields the protein CASSPPLRLGTSGSRKETQYF.

At least ten counts were recorded for this clonotype. This sequence joins TRBV6-1 and TRBJ1-2; a weak D match, TRBD1 (5 bases). Germline lookup yields CDR1 MNHNS and CDR2 SASEGT. The CDR3 is 15 residues long. Trimming left V 5 bases short and J 7 bases short, with 20 bases between. CDR3 in DNA: TGTGCCAGCAGTCAGGGACCTGGAGGTTTTCGTGGCTACACCTTC. Amino acid sequence: CASSQGPGGFRGYTF.

In its sample, this clonotype was seen many times. The chain employs TRBV28 and TRBJ1-1; D is possibly TRBD1 (6 bases). The CDR3 extends over 17 amino acids. V was trimmed by 5 bases and J by 2 bases, leaving 21 bases between them. Germline V CDR1 and CDR2: MDHEN, SYDVKM. In DNA form, the CDR3 reads TGTGCCAGCAGTCCCAACCGTTGGGGGGGCCGTAACACTGAAGCTTTCTTT. Its translation: CASSPNRWGGRNTEAFF.

The gene calls are TRBV9 and TRBJ1-5; D is unclear. Germline V gene data show CDR1 as SGDLS and CDR2 as YYNGEE. CDR3 length: 14 residues. Between the trimmed V and J ends, which lost 0 bases and 4 bases, there was a span of 8 bases. CDR3 in amino acids: CASSVGADNQPQHF. The CDR3 nucleotides are TGTGCCAGCAGCGTAGGGGCAGATAATCAGCCCCAGCATTTT.

The table lists this clonotype with many counts. Written as DNA, the CDR3 is TGTGCCAGCAGAAGAGTAGCCGGACAGGGGGCGTGGGAGCAGTACTTC. The encoded protein is CASRRVAGQGAWEQYF. This sequence joins TRBV28 and TRBJ2-7; 11 bases match TRBD1. Germline CDR1 MDHEN, CDR2 SYDVKM. This CDR3 is built from 16 residues. V shed 6 bases and J 7 bases; nucleotides not matched to a gene: 14.

This clonotype was detected ten times or more. The chain recombines TRBV3-1 with TRBJ2-1, with D possibly TRBD2 on 6 matching bases. Trimming removed 0 bases at V and 0 bases at J, with 12 bases between. Germline V CDR1 and CDR2: LGHDT, YNNKEL (reference sequence). The CDR3 is 17 residues long. The CDR3 sequence: CASSQDRDSNSYNEQFF. CDR3 sequence (DNA): TGTGCCAGCAGCCAAGATAGGGACTCCAACTCCTACAATGAGCAGTTCTTC.

There are many counts of this clonotype. The V call is TRBV2, the J call TRBJ2-7; TRBD1 matches at 9 bases. Germline-derived CDR1 and CDR2 are SNHLY and FYNNEI. There are 14 residues in the CDR3. J gave up 2 bases and V 5 bases, and 4 bases lay outside the gene matches. CDR3 nucleotides: TGTGCCAGCAGTCGGACAGGGGTCACCTACGAGCAGTACTTC. Translating gives CASSRTGVTYEQYF.

The table lists this clonotype with many counts. The chain employs TRBV4-1 and TRBJ1-6; 7 bases line up with TRBD1. Germline trimming cut 7 bases from V and 6 bases from J; bases unmatched to any gene: 6. Germline V gene sequence: CDR1 MGHRA, CDR2 YSYEKL. The CDR3 is 14 amino acids. DNA for the CDR3: TGCGCCAGCACCAAACAGGGGTCTAATTCACCCCTCCACTTT. Its translation: CASTKQGSNSPLHF.

The chain combines TRBV7-3 with TRBJ2-1; D gene ambiguous. Trimming removed 0 bases at V and 13 bases at J, with 10 bases between. Germline loops: CDR1 SGHTA, CDR2 FQGTGA. The CDR3 is made up of 12 amino acids. CDR3 nucleotides: TGTGCCAGCAGCTTAACGGGCTCCCTCCAGTTCTTC. It is translated as CASSLTGSLQFF.

This clonotype was recorded many times. J is TRBJ2-3 and V is TRBV28, with 12 positions matching TRBD2. CDR1 is MDHEN, CDR2 SYDVKM, per germline. V dropped 2 bases and J dropped 2; count of bases not matched to a gene: 8. CDR3 length: 18 residues. Here the CDR3 DNA reads TGTGCCAGCAGTTTAGGCCTCGGACTAGCGGGGTCCACAGATACGCAGTATTTT. This codes for CASSLGLGLAGSTDTQYF.

This clonotype was seen ten or more times. The chain is built from TRBV12-3 or TRBV12-4 and TRBJ2-7; D possibly corresponds to TRBD2 (6 bases). V was cut by 6 bases and J by 3 bases, with 9 bases left in between. The CDR3 spans 12 residues. The CDR3: CASRGTGYEQYF. CDR3 DNA sequence: TGTGCCAGCAGGGGGACTGGCTACGAGCAGTACTTC.

This CDR3 reads CASRESRLGGELFF. The CDR3 DNA reads TGTGCCAGCAGGGAGTCGAGACTTGGCGGGGAGCTGTTTTTT. The rearrangement joins TRBV7-9 to TRBJ2-2, with D unresolved. The CDR3 runs 14 residues. CDR1 and CDR2 from the germline V gene are SEHNR and FQNEAQ (reference sequence). The V end lost 6 bases, the J end lost 7 bases, and 15 bases lay between the germline ends.

A note on this clonotype: The likely explanation is a read error, given a far larger clone one base away. The V gene is TRBV11-2, the J gene TRBJ2-3; possible D gene TRBD2, 5 bases. Germline V lookup: CDR1 SGHAT, CDR2 FQNNGV. The CDR3 covers 15 residues. The CDR3 protein is CASSLGGRESYEQCF. The CDR3 DNA follows: TGTGCCAGCAGCTTAGGGGGTCGGGAATCCTACGAGCAGTGCTTC.

The chain combines TRBV20-1 with TRBJ1-1; the D is unclear. Germline V gives CDR1 DFQATT, CDR2 SNEGSKA (reference sequence). The CDR3 totals 13 residues. V dropped 1 base and J dropped 5 bases, with 11 bases sitting between them. CDR3 in amino acids: CSARVGLPTEAFF. CDR3 in DNA: TGCAGTGCTAGAGTTGGATTACCAACTGAAGCTTTCTTT.

In this sample, this clonotype turned up many times. The rearrangement joins TRBV28 to TRBJ2-5; D is unclear. The CDR3 loop spans 12 amino acids. Germline lookup yields CDR1 MDHEN and CDR2 SYDVKM. Trimming removed 7 bases at V and 5 bases at J, with 11 bases between. The CDR3, as DNA: TGTGCCAGCAAGGGTGGGCGGGAGACCCAGTACTTC. It translates to CASKGGRETQYF.

This clonotype was picked up a small number of times. The junction departs from germline at one end; a sequencing error may be responsible. The chain has TRBV15 and TRBJ2-1; D is unresolved. Germline CDR1 is LNHNV and CDR2 is YYDKDF (reference sequence). The CDR3 runs to 13 residues. The CDR3 DNA follows: TGTGCCACCGAAAGCCTCGCTTACAGTGAGCAGTTCTTC. This encodes CATESLAYSEQFF.

The CDR3 DNA sequence: TGCAGCGTTGACAGGTTAACAACGCAGTATTTT. Amino acid sequence: CSVDRLTTQYF. The chain has TRBV29-1 and TRBJ2-3, with D unresolved. The CDR3 loop spans 11 amino acids. Germline lookup yields CDR1 SQVTM and CDR2 ANQGSEA. The ends were cut back, 3 bases at V and 9 bases at J, with 10 bases in the middle.

Many counts were recorded for this clonotype. This chain joins TRBV12-3 or TRBV12-4 and TRBJ1-2; 7 bases fit TRBD1. The ends lost 3 bases at V and 3 bases at J; junction bases unmatched: 4. This CDR3 is built from 14 residues. This chain's CDR3 is CASSFPTGHYGYTF. DNA for the CDR3: TGTGCCAGCAGTTTCCCGACAGGGCACTATGGCTACACCTTC.